Listed here is a single T cell receptor beta chain. The CDR3 extends over 12 amino acids. V lost 5 bases and J lost 5, with 9 bases in between. In germline, CDR1 is SGHAT, CDR2 FQNNGV. This sample was taken from a study of OX40 agonist ivuxolimab in advanced cancers. Background on the study: Patients with prior anti-PD-1, anti-PD-L1 or anti-CTLA-4 therapy were eligible; approximately 40% had some.

The repertoire was sequenced with immunoSEQ multiplex PCR; TCRdb's copy has only in-frame clones and lacks some. This sample carries about 67,000 clones, roughly 90% of them seen once, and the ten largest clones take approximately 0.3%. The TCR was taken from an adult with an advanced solid tumor such as melanoma, head and neck, liver or kidney cancer. The sequences come from CD4+ or CD8+ T cells sorted from blood, collected in a trial of the OX40 agonist ivuxolimab. This chain links TRBV11-2 with TRBJ2-5; no definite D call. The CDR3 DNA sequence: TGTGCCAGCAGCCTGGCTCTCGAGACCCAGTACTTC. Its translation: CASSLALETQYF.